This T cell receptor (beta chain) was captured by sequencing in a study of cytomegalovirus exposure and HLA in healthy donors. Turning to the study itself: Earlier, some 180 million T cells were analyzed, and 90 million to 120 million unique TCR beta sequences were found among them. There were about 85 million unique TCRs (from HLA-typed donors) in an early data release. Study results and caveats: A link between a missense DCLRE1C variant and TCR beta V- and J-gene trimming emerged from a later analysis. Using a false discovery rate of 0.05, a later analysis showed that roughly 16,000 TCR beta sequences were associated with HLA alleles.

The study ran its PCR with 60 Vbeta and 13 Jbeta primers. Sequencing was performed with immunoSEQ multiplex PCR; in TCRdb, only in-frame clones are kept and a portion is missing. The table lists 95,000 to 150,000 clones, roughly 80% of them singletons, with less than 3% in the top ten. The CDR3 is made up of 14 amino acids. CDR1 is SEHNR and CDR2 is FQNEAQ in the germline V gene (reference sequence). V lost 5 bases and J lost 2; bases outside the gene matches: 5. Of note for this clone: Its antigen is as yet unknown.

The sample consisted of PBMCs. V usage is TRBV7-9 and J usage is TRBJ2-5; 7 positions match TRBD1. This TCR derives from a woman in her thirties or forties in good health and CMV-seropositive. The CDR3 region is CASSLGTAQETQYF. CDR3 DNA: TGTGCCAGCAGCCTCGGGACAGCTCAAGAGACCCAGTACTTC.